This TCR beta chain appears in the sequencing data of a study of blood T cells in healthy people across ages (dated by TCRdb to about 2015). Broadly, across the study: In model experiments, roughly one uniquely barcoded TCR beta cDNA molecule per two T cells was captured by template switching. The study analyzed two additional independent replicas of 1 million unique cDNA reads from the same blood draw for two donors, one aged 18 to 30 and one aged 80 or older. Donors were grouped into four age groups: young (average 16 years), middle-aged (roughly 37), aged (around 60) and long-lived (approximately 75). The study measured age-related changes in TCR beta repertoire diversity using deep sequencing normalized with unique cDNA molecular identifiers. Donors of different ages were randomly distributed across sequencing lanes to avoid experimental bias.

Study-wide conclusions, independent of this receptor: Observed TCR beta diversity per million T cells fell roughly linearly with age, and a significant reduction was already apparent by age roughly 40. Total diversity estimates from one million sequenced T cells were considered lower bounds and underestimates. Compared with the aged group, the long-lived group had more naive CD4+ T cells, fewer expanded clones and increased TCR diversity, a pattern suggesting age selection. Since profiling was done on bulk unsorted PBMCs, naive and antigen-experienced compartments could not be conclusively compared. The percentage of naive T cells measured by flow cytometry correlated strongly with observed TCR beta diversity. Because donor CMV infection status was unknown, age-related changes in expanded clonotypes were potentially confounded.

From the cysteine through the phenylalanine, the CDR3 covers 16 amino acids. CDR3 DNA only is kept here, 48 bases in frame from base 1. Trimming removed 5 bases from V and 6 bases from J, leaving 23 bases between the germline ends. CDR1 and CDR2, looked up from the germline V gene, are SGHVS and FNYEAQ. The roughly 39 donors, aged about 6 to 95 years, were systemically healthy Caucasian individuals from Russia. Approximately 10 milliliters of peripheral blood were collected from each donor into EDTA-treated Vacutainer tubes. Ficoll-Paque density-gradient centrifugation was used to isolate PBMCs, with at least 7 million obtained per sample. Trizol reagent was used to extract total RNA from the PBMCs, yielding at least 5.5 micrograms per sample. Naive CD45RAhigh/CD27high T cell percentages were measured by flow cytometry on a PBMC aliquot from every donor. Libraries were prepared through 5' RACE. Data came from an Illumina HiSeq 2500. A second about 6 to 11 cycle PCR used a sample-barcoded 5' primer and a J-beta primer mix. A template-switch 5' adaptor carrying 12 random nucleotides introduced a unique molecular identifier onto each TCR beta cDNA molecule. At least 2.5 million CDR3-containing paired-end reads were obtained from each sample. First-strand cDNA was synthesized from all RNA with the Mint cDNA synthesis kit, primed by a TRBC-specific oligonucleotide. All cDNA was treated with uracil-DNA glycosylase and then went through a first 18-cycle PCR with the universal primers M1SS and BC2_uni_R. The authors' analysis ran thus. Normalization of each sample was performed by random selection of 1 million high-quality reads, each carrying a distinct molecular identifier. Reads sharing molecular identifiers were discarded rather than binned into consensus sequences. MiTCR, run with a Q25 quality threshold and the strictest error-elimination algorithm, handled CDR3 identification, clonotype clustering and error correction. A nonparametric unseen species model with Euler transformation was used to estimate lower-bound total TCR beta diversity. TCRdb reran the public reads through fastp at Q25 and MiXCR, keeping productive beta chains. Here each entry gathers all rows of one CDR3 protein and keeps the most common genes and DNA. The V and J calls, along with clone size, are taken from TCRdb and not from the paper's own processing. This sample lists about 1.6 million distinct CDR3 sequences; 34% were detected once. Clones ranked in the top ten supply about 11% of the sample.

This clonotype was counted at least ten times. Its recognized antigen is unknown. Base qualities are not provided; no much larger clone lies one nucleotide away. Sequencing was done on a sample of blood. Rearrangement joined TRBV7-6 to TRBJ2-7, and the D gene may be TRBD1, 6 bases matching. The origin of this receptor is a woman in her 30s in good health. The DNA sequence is TGTGCCAGCAGCGCTAGAACAGGGTCCCCCCGTCGCGAGCAGTACTTC. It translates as CASSARTGSPRREQYF.